The 23 T cell receptor beta chains below all came from one sample that was sequenced in a study of shared clonotypes between healthy human individuals. Generated by immunoSEQ multiplex PCR, the TCRdb table keeps only in-frame clones and is missing some. In the table there are about half a million clones, 60% to 85% of which are singletons. Sequencing used PBMCs. The receptors were gathered from a woman in her thirties or forties in good health. Some clones in this sample may be carry-over from other donors' samples.

The chain links TRBV19 to TRBJ2-3, with D perhaps matching TRBD1 (6 bases). The CDR3 is made up of 17 amino acids. The germline V and J ends were trimmed by 1 base and 6 bases, with 20 bases remaining between them. Germline V CDR1 and CDR2: LNHDA, SQIVND (reference sequence). DNA for the CDR3: TGTGCCAGTAGTATAGCGGGGACAATTCGGATGGGGGATACGCAGTATTTT. This codes for CASSIAGTIRMGDTQYF. Full variable domain (rest looked up from reference TRBV19 and TRBJ2-3): DGGITQSPKYLFRKEGQNVTLSCEQNLNHDAMYWYRQDPGQGLRLIYYSQIVNDFQKGDIAEGYSVSREKKESFPLTVTSAQKNPTAFYLCASSIAGTIRMGDTQYFGPGTRLTVL.

This clone has a single count. The CDR3 DNA reads TGTGCCAGTAGTTCAGGGGACTCTATAAAAGGCTACACCTTC. It is translated as CASSSGDSIKGYTF. The V gene is TRBV19, the J gene TRBJ1-2; tentatively, D is TRBD1 (6 bases). V gave up 5 bases and J gave up 8 bases, with 18 bases separating them. CDR1 and CDR2 (germline): LNHDA, SQIVND (reference sequence). The CDR3 totals 14 residues.

The chain is built from TRBV7-9 and TRBJ1-1; 8 nucleotides align to TRBD1. Germline assignment: CDR1 SEHNR and CDR2 FQNEAQ (reference sequence). The CDR3 totals 14 residues. V lost 7 bases, J lost 2 bases, and 6 bases stayed unmatched. CDR3 DNA sequence: TGTGCCAGCAACACGCAGGGGGCAAACACTGAAGCTTTCTTT. Translating gives CASNTQGANTEAFF.

The chain carries TRBV15 and TRBJ2-2; possibly TRBD2 for D (5 bases). Looked up from germline, CDR1 is LNHNV and CDR2 is YYDKDF (reference sequence). Trimming left V 0 bases short and J 1 base short, with 6 bases between. The CDR3 totals 15 residues. The CDR3 loop reads CATSRDAGNTGELFF. CDR3 sequence (DNA): TGTGCCACCAGCAGAGATGCGGGGAACACCGGGGAGCTGTTTTTT.

The chain recombines TRBV7-9 with TRBJ2-2, with TRBD2 identical over 14 bases. CDR1 and CDR2 from the germline V gene are SEHNR and FQNEAQ (reference sequence). CDR3 length: 15 amino acids. V shed 5 bases, J shed 5 bases, and the junction held 1 base outside the gene matches. This chain's CDR3 is CASSGTSGRTGELFF. The CDR3 nucleotides are TGTGCCAGCAGCGGGACTAGCGGGAGAACCGGGGAGCTGTTTTTT.

This clone was seen many times. The chain has TRBV19 and TRBJ2-7, with D perhaps TRBD2 (5 bases). Trimming removed 8 bases at V and 1 base at J, with 9 bases between. The germline V gene encodes CDR1 LNHDA and CDR2 SQIVND (reference sequence). This CDR3 is built from 12 residues. The CDR3 is CASRDYSYEQYF. The CDR3 DNA sequence: TGTGCCAGTCGGGATTATTCCTACGAGCAGTACTTC. Filled out from reference TRBV19 and TRBJ2-7, the complete variable domain reads DGGITQSPKYLFRKEGQNVTLSCEQNLNHDAMYWYRQDPGQGLRLIYYSQIVNDFQKGDIAEGYSVSREKKESFPLTVTSAQKNPTAFYLCASRDYSYEQYFGPGTRLTVT.

In this sample, this clone turned up once. The chain links TRBV11-1 to TRBJ2-5; D not certain. V was clipped by 1 base and J by 5 bases, with 14 bases between them. Germline assignment: CDR1 SGHAT and CDR2 FQDESV (reference sequence). The CDR3 spans 15 residues. The CDR3: CASSLVPHKLETQYF. As DNA, the CDR3 is TGTGCCAGCAGCTTAGTTCCCCACAAGTTGGAGACCCAGTACTTC.

The chain links TRBV5-1 to TRBJ2-3, with D tentatively TRBD2 (6 bases). Between the trimmed V and J ends, which lost 4 bases and 2 bases, there was a span of 14 bases. The CDR3 sequence is 15 residues long. Germline lookup yields CDR1 SGHRS and CDR2 YFSETQ. CDR3 protein: CASSPGLPPTDTQYF. The CDR3 DNA reads TGCGCCAGCAGCCCAGGACTACCCCCCACAGATACGCAGTATTTT.

On this clone: It is likely a read error: a sequence one base away is far more abundant. This chain connects TRBV6-4 to TRBJ1-2; TRBD1 might be the D (6 bases). Germline-derived CDR1 and CDR2 are MRHNA and SNTAGT. The CDR3 is 14 amino acids. CDR3 DNA: TGTGCCGGCAGTGACTCAGCAGGGGTTTATGGCTACACCTTC. It encodes CAGSDSAGVYGYTF.

Concerning this clone: Other DNA sequences from this sample encode an identical CDR3 as well. The chain links TRBV27 to TRBJ2-3; 7 bases line up with TRBD1. J gave up 3 bases and V 3 bases, and 3 bases lay outside the gene matches. Germline V gene sequence: CDR1 MNHEY, CDR2 SMNVEV (reference sequence). The CDR3 totals 14 residues. The CDR3 region has the DNA TGTGCCAGCAGTTTCCGACAGGGTACAGATACGCAGTATTTT. Translated: CASSFRQGTDTQYF.

This clone was detected only a few times. The chain couples TRBV10-1 to TRBJ2-7; D is tentatively TRBD1 or TRBD2 (7 bases each). This CDR3 has 13 residues. Germline V CDR1 and CDR2: WNHNN, SYGVQD (reference sequence). Trimming took off 9 bases at V and 2 bases at J, with 14 bases between the two ends. The CDR3 region is CARHQGGPYEQYF. DNA for the CDR3: TGCGCCAGACATCAGGGGGGGCCCTACGAGCAGTACTTC.

J is TRBJ1-1 and V is TRBV14, with D perhaps TRBD1 (5 bases). The CDR3 has 13 amino acids. V gave up 2 bases and J gave up 9 bases, with 13 bases separating them. Germline CDR1 reads SGHDN; CDR2 reads FVKESK. In DNA, the CDR3 is TGTGCCAGCAGCCAACGGGACTCTCGGCAAGCTTTCTTT. Protein product: CASSQRDSRQAFF.

This chain joins TRBV6-5 and TRBJ1-1; 7 bases align to TRBD1. V was clipped by 6 bases and J by 1 base; unmatched bases: 8. CDR1 is MNHEY, CDR2 SVGAGI, per germline. The CDR3 is 15 residues long. CDR3 loop: CASRGYEGANTEAFF. The CDR3 DNA sequence: TGTGCCAGCAGAGGTTATGAGGGGGCGAACACTGAAGCTTTCTTT.

The chain carries TRBV19 and TRBJ1-5, with D possibly TRBD1 on 5 matching bases. Germline V lookup: CDR1 LNHDA, CDR2 SQIVND (reference sequence). V was cut by 6 bases and J by 3 bases, with 18 bases left in between. The CDR3 totals 16 residues. The CDR3 region is CASRPPQGGNNQPQHF. Written as DNA, the CDR3 is TGTGCCAGTAGACCTCCCCAGGGTGGAAACAATCAGCCCCAGCATTTT.

The chain is built from TRBV28 and TRBJ1-2, with TRBD1 matching 8 bases. Trimming removed 6 bases from V and 6 bases from J; junction bases left unmatched: 12. The CDR3 contains 15 residues. CDR1 is MDHEN, CDR2 SYDVKM, per germline. The CDR3 bases are TGTGCCAGCAGCCAATCCCCGGACAGGGTGCATGGCTACACCTTC. Protein: CASSQSPDRVHGYTF.

This clone was detected once. The chain joins TRBV11-2 to TRBJ1-2; D unresolved. The V gene's germline CDR1 is SGHAT and CDR2 FQNNGV. The CDR3 length is 8 residues. V was shortened by 8 bases and J by 6 bases, with 1 base between the two germline ends. CDR3 loop: CASDGYTF. CDR3 sequence (DNA): TGTGCCAGCGATGGCTACACCTTC.

V usage is TRBV9 and J usage is TRBJ2-7; 13 bases match TRBD2. Germline CDR1 SGDLS, CDR2 YYNGEE. Unmatched junction bases numbered 8, after V lost 4 bases and J lost 4 bases. The CDR3 consists of 16 residues. As DNA, the CDR3 is TGTGCCAGCAGCCCAAGACTAGCGGGAGGTTCATACGAGCAGTACTTC. Encoded protein: CASSPRLAGGSYEQYF.

The rearrangement links TRBV7-3 to TRBJ2-1; 7 nucleotides agree with TRBD2. Germline loops: CDR1 SGHTA, CDR2 FQGTGA. The CDR3 sequence is 14 residues long. The junction had 4 bases not matched to a gene; V was cut back by 1 base and J by 7 bases. This chain's CDR3 is CASSLRAGVNEQFF. CDR3 coding DNA: TGTGCCAGCAGCTTAAGGGCGGGAGTTAATGAGCAGTTCTTC.

Details on this clone: A read error is possible here, since a much larger clone lies one base away. This CDR3 is also generated by other DNA sequences in the sample. The V gene is TRBV6-1, the J gene TRBJ2-2; perhaps TRBD1 as D (5 bases). CDR1 and CDR2 from the germline V gene are MNHNS and SASEGT. There are 15 residues in the CDR3. Trimming took off 1 base at V and 1 base at J, with 7 bases between the two ends. In nucleotides, the CDR3 is TGTGCCAGCAGTGAAGTAGGGGAGAACACCGGGGAGCTGTTTTTT. It specifies CASSEVGENTGELFF.

The genes are TRBV2 and TRBJ1-2, with 9 bases that match TRBD1. J gave up 3 bases and V 7 bases, and 3 bases lay outside the gene matches. The CDR3 is 13 amino acids. Germline CDR1 and CDR2: SNHLY and FYNNEI. CDR3 nucleotides: TGTGCCAGCACCAGGACAGGGGACTATGGCTACACCTTC. Protein: CASTRTGDYGYTF. Complete variable domain (other parts from reference TRBV2 and TRBJ1-2): EPEVTQTPSHQVTQMGQEVILRCVPISNHLYFYWYRQILGQKVEFLVSFYNNEISEKSEIFDDQFSVERPDGSNFTLKIRSTKLEDSAMYFCASTRTGDYGYTFGSGTRLTVV.

The chain employs TRBV7-2 and TRBJ2-7; 10 nucleotides line up with TRBD1. J was trimmed by 3 bases and V by 5 bases; bases with no gene match: 16. There are 18 residues in the CDR3. Germline V CDR1 and CDR2: SGHTA, FQGNSA. The CDR3 reads CASSQGTGVVLSRYEQYF. The DNA for the CDR3 is TGTGCCAGCAGCCAGGGGACAGGGGTAGTCCTCTCCCGCTACGAGCAGTACTTC.

V and J are TRBV28 and TRBJ1-5; tentatively, D is TRBD1 (6 bases). Germline V gene lookup returns CDR1 MDHEN and CDR2 SYDVKM. The CDR3 contains 17 residues. V lost 2 bases, J lost 0 bases, and 14 bases lay in between. CDR3 sequence (DNA): TGTGCCAGCAGTTTAGTTCAGGACAGATATAGCAATCAGCCCCAGCATTTT. Residues: CASSLVQDRYSNQPQHF.

V is TRBV29-1 and J is TRBJ2-1; no reliable D call. Germline V CDR1 and CDR2: SQVTM, ANQGSEA. This CDR3 contains 12 residues. The CDR3 sequence is CKGRSSYNEQFF. The CDR3 DNA is TGCAAAGGGCGGAGCTCCTACAATGAGCAGTTCTTC.